The 10 T cell receptor beta chains given below trace back to one sample, sequenced in a study of CD8+ T cells in alopecia areata. Following RNA extraction, reverse transcription yielded cDNA that acted as the sequencing template. Sequenced by immunoSEQ multiplex PCR; TCRdb stores in-frame clones only, minus some. The repertoire has 110,000 to 150,000 clones, around 60% of them found once; the top ten carry under 6.5%. Sequenced here: CD4+ T cells sorted from blood, sampled at week 0. Source of these receptors: a human donor with alopecia areata.

The J gene is TRBJ2-3, the V gene TRBV25-1; D call uncertain. Germline values: CDR1 MGHDK, CDR2 SYGVNS. CDR3 length: 15 residues. The ends were cut back, 4 bases at V and 2 bases at J, with 13 bases in the middle. The CDR3: CASSGVGRYTDTQYF. In DNA, the CDR3 is TGTGCCAGCAGTGGGGTAGGAAGGTACACAGATACGCAGTATTTT.

V gene TRBV7-2 combines with J gene TRBJ1-2, with no clear D. The CDR3 sequence is 12 residues long. V lost 5 bases to trimming and J lost 4 bases, with 8 bases between them. Germline lookup yields CDR1 SGHTA and CDR2 FQGNSA. The CDR3 coding sequence is TGTGCCAGCAGCCGGACCCCCTATGGCTACACCTTC. Amino acids: CASSRTPYGYTF.

This clone was seen a few times. V usage is TRBV7-8 and J usage is TRBJ2-5; 13 bases are shared with TRBD2. CDR1 SGHVS and CDR2 FQNEAQ come from the germline V gene. J gave up 1 base and V 0 bases, and 5 bases lay outside the gene matches. The CDR3 loop spans 18 amino acids. CDR3 bases: TGTGCCAGCAGCTTAGCGGGCGGGACTAGCGGGGCCCAAGAGACCCAGTACTTC. This gives the protein CASSLAGGTSGAQETQYF.

The V call is TRBV4-2, the J call TRBJ2-5; 8 bases fit TRBD2. V shed 3 bases and J 5 bases; nucleotides not matched to a gene: 5. The CDR3 spans 14 residues. Germline V gene lookup returns CDR1 LGHNA and CDR2 YNFKEQ. The CDR3 nucleotides read TGTGCCAGCAGCCACGGGACTAGTTTGGAGACCCAGTACTTC. This sequence encodes CASSHGTSLETQYF.

V and J are TRBV29-1 and TRBJ1-3, with D perhaps matching TRBD1 (6 bases). The germline V gene encodes CDR1 SQVTM and CDR2 ANQGSEA. CDR3 length equals 14 residues. The germline V and J ends were trimmed by 4 bases and 0 bases, with 10 bases remaining between them. CDR3 DNA sequence: TGCAGCGTTGGAGGGGGAGACTCTGGAAACACCATATATTTT. Translating gives CSVGGGDSGNTIYF.

This chain uses TRBV15 with TRBJ2-5, with 7 positions matching TRBD1. CDR3 size: 16 residues. J was trimmed by 4 bases and V by 3 bases; bases with no gene match: 11. The germline CDR1 and CDR2 sequences are LNHNV and YYDKDF (reference sequence). The chain's CDR3 is CATSREGGRSGETQYF. The CDR3, as DNA: TGTGCCACCAGCAGGGAAGGGGGCCGGTCTGGAGAGACCCAGTACTTC.

V gene TRBV7-8 combines with J gene TRBJ2-2; 11 bases are shared with TRBD2. Germline-derived CDR1 and CDR2 are SGHVS and FQNEAQ. Trimming removed 5 bases from V and 4 bases from J; junction bases left unmatched: 6. The CDR3 has 16 residues. The CDR3: CASSRTSGGLTGELFF. The CDR3 DNA reads TGTGCCAGCAGCCGTACTAGCGGGGGCCTCACCGGGGAGCTGTTTTTT. The full variable domain, completed using reference TRBV7-8 and TRBJ2-2, is GAGVSQSPRYKVAKRGQDVALRCDPISGHVSLFWYQQALGQGPEFLTYFQNEAQLDKSGLPSDRFFAERPEGSVSTLKIQRTQQEDSAVYLCASSRTSGGLTGELFFGEGSRLTVL.

The chain links TRBV29-1 to TRBJ1-1; D is perhaps TRBD1 (5 bases). Germline V gene sequence: CDR1 SQVTM, CDR2 ANQGSEA. The CDR3 is 13 amino acids. CDR3 DNA: TGCAATATTAATAGACAGACGAACACTGAAGCTTTCTTT. Its translation: CNINRQTNTEAFF.

V and J are TRBV4-3 and TRBJ1-1; D is undetermined. The germline V and J ends were trimmed by 2 bases and 1 base, with 11 bases remaining between them. CDR1 is LGHNA, CDR2 YSLEER, per germline. CDR3 length: 15 amino acids. DNA for the CDR3: TGCGCCAGCAGCCAATCCTGGCAAAAGAACACTGAAGCTTTCTTT. This sequence encodes CASSQSWQKNTEAFF.

This clone has only a few counts. The V gene is TRBV7-2, the J gene TRBJ1-2, with TRBD1 as a possible D gene (5 bases). Trimming took off 4 bases at V and 6 bases at J, with 12 bases between the two ends. Germline-derived CDR1 and CDR2 are SGHTA and FQGNSA. This CDR3 region has 13 residues. The CDR3 reads CASSSGRGDGYTF. In DNA form, the CDR3 reads TGTGCCAGCAGCTCTGGCCGGGGGGATGGCTACACCTTC.